These 5 T cell receptor beta chains were all obtained from the same sample, sequenced in a study of CD8+CD57+ T cells in acquired aplastic anemia. Genomic DNA templated the TCR beta VDJ and CDR3 profiling. TCRdb re-derived calls from the reads in MiXCR, one entry per CDR3 protein. In the table there are roughly 190,000 distinct CDR3 sequences, roughly 56% of which are singletons. The sequenced sample was sorted CD4+, CD8+, or CD8+CD57+ T cells (not recorded which) from PBMCs. All receptors come from a human donor in good health, serving as a control.

This clonotype was counted many times. V gene TRBV10-3 combines with J gene TRBJ1-6, with D possibly matching TRBD1 (6 bases). The CDR3 has 16 amino acids. V was pared by 2 bases and J by 6 bases, with 14 bases between. CDR1 ENHRY and CDR2 SYGVKD come from the germline V gene. The CDR3 region is CAISEGGQTFNSPLHF. For the CDR3, the DNA is TGTGCCATCAGTGAGGGCGGACAGACATTTAATTCACCCCTCCACTTT.

This chain links TRBV7-2 with TRBJ2-6, with unresolved D. The CDR3 consists of 16 residues. Germline V gives CDR1 SGHTA, CDR2 FQGNSA. The V gene lost 5 bases and the J gene lost 2 bases, with 13 bases spanning the gap. In nucleotides, the CDR3 is TGTGCCAGCAGCCCCTGGGTATCTACTGGGGCCAACGTCCTGACTTTC. Translated, it gives CASSPWVSTGANVLTF.

Notes on this clonotype: The junction departs from the called germline gene at one end, perhaps through a read error. The gene calls are TRBV10-3 and TRBJ1-3; D is perhaps TRBD1 (6 bases). The germline CDR1 and CDR2 sequences are ENHRY and SYGVKD. The CDR3 is 13 amino acids. The chain's CDR3 is CAISLDSGSTIYF. The DNA of the CDR3 is TGTGCCATCAGCCTGGACAGCGGAAGCACCATATATTTT.

The chain joins TRBV15 to TRBJ1-1; the D is unclear. The CDR3 extends over 12 amino acids. CDR1 LNHNV and CDR2 YYDKDF come from the germline V gene (reference sequence). The V and J ends lost 2 bases and 7 bases respectively, with 8 bases between them. CDR3 in amino acids: CATSRPRLEAFF. The CDR3 bases are TGTGCCACCAGCAGACCAAGGCTTGAAGCTTTCTTT.

This clonotype was seen at least ten times. This chain uses TRBV7-2 with TRBJ2-1; 14 bases are a match to TRBD2. V trimming: 0 bases; J trimming: 3 bases; junction bases outside the gene matches: 4. CDR3 size: 18 residues. Germline CDR1 reads SGHTA; CDR2 reads FQGNSA. CDR3 DNA: TGTGCCAGCAGCTTAGCCCCGGGGACTAGCGGGGGCTACAATGAGCAGTTCTTC. Translated: CASSLAPGTSGGYNEQFF.